Listed here are 26 T cell receptor beta chains from one sample, sequenced in a study of control samples from healthy donors and cancer patients. The method was immunoSEQ multiplex PCR; TCRdb's version includes in-frame clones alone and lacks a portion of them. Found here are tens of thousands of clones, approximately 89% of them singletons; the top ten hold roughly 5.5%. The sample comprised PBMCs. All receptors come from a man aged 55-75 years with colorectal cancer.

This CDR3 reads CASSQDLVGGAQETQYF. CDR3 DNA sequence: TGCGCCAGCAGCCAAGATCTGGTCGGGGGGGCCCAAGAGACCCAGTACTTC. The chain links TRBV4-3 to TRBJ2-5, with TRBD2 matching 8 bases. The CDR3 covers 17 residues. V was clipped by 0 bases and J by 1 base; unmatched bases: 7. The germline CDR1 and CDR2 sequences are LGHNA and YSLEER.

This clone came up a few times. This chain connects TRBV11-2 to TRBJ2-2; D ambiguous. Looked up from germline, CDR1 is SGHAT and CDR2 is FQNNGV. V was cut by 2 bases and J by 0 bases, with 1 base left in between. CDR3 length: 13 amino acids. CDR3 nucleotide sequence: TGTGCCAGCAGCTTAACGAACACCGGGGAGCTGTTTTTT. It yields the protein CASSLTNTGELFF.

The J gene is TRBJ1-1, the V gene TRBV14, with 10 positions matching TRBD1. The CDR3 is 13 amino acids. The V gene end was trimmed by 10 bases and the J gene end by 10 bases; junction bases not matched to a gene: 12. Per the germline V gene, CDR1 is SGHDN and CDR2 is FVKESK. In nucleotides, the CDR3 is TGTGCCACAAGGGGACAGGGGTCTAGGGTAGCTTTCTTT. Protein: CATRGQGSRVAFF.

The J gene is TRBJ1-3, the V gene TRBV7-2; D remains ambiguous. CDR1 and CDR2 (germline): SGHTA, FQGNSA. The CDR3 runs 16 residues. V was shortened by 0 bases and J by 0 bases, with 9 bases between the two germline ends. The CDR3 nucleotides are TGTGCCAGCAGCTTAGCGCGGAGAAGCTCTGGAAACACCATATATTTT. Protein: CASSLARRSSGNTIYF.

V gene TRBV4-1 combines with J gene TRBJ2-7; D may be TRBD2 (5 bases). CDR1 is MGHRA and CDR2 is YSYEKL in the germline V gene. V was shortened by 3 bases and J by 5 bases, with 14 bases between the two germline ends. This CDR3 has 14 amino acids. The CDR3 loop reads CASSQPGRRDEQYF. The CDR3 DNA sequence: TGCGCCAGCAGCCAGCCGGGGAGAAGGGACGAGCAGTACTTC.

A single count supports this clone. The chain combines TRBV3-1 (or the pseudogene TRBV3-2) with TRBJ1-2; D is ambiguous. The CDR3 consists of 13 residues. Germline CDR1 LGHDT, CDR2 YNNKEL (reference sequence). Trimming took 5 bases from V and 5 from J, leaving 12 bases between them. This CDR3 reads CASSASAVYGYTF. The CDR3 DNA is TGTGCCAGCAGCGCTAGTGCGGTTTATGGCTACACCTTC.

The CDR3 loop reads CASSEARGLGTQYF. The CDR3 DNA reads as TGTGCCAGCAGTGAAGCCCGGGGCCTCGGGACCCAGTACTTC. V usage is TRBV2 and J usage is TRBJ2-5; possibly TRBD1 or TRBD2 for D (5 bases each). The CDR3 length is 14 residues. Trimming shortened V by 0 bases and J by 7 bases, and 12 bases separated the two germline ends. The germline V gene has CDR1 SNHLY and CDR2 FYNNEI.

The J gene is TRBJ2-5, the V gene TRBV9; D may be TRBD2 (6 bases). Between the trimmed V and J ends, which lost 0 bases and 4 bases, there was a span of 10 bases. Germline values: CDR1 SGDLS, CDR2 YYNGEE. CDR3 size: 14 residues. CDR3 sequence reads: CASSVAAGRETQYF. In DNA form, the CDR3 reads TGTGCCAGCAGCGTAGCGGCGGGGAGAGAGACCCAGTACTTC.

The rearrangement joins TRBV7-9 to TRBJ2-7; TRBD1 aligns across 8 bases. Germline-derived CDR1 and CDR2 are SEHNR and FQNEAQ (reference sequence). Trimming at V came to 5 bases and at J to 2 bases, leaving 5 bases not matched to a gene. This CDR3 comprises 14 residues. This CDR3 reads CASSQTGAPYEQYF. CDR3 nucleotide sequence: TGTGCCAGCAGCCAGACAGGGGCCCCCTACGAGCAGTACTTC.

The chain is built from TRBV5-1 and TRBJ1-1; 9 nucleotides align to TRBD1. Germline-derived CDR1 and CDR2 are SGHRS and YFSETQ. This CDR3 is built from 17 residues. Unmatched junction bases numbered 14, after V lost 3 bases and J lost 5 bases. The CDR3 here is CASSSSGTGKVTTEAFF. The CDR3 bases are TGCGCCAGCAGCTCCTCCGGGACAGGGAAGGTGACGACTGAAGCTTTCTTT.

In DNA, the CDR3 is TGTGCCAGCAGCTTAGGGGGTACAGAGGGCATTCAGTACTTC. Translated: CASSLGGTEGIQYF. The rearrangement joins TRBV7-9 to TRBJ2-4; D may be TRBD2 (5 bases). The length of the CDR3 is 14 residues. Germline V CDR1 and CDR2: SEHNR, FQNEAQ (reference sequence). V was clipped by 1 base and J by 9 bases, with 13 bases between them.

The chain combines TRBV6-2 or TRBV6-3 with TRBJ2-1; possible D gene TRBD1, 7 bases. V was cut by 4 bases and J by 8 bases, with 15 bases left in between. The length of the CDR3 is 14 residues. Per germline, CDR1 MNHEY and CDR2 SVGEGT. CDR3 sequence: CASSLGGTAYEQFF. In DNA, the CDR3 is TGTGCCAGCAGTTTAGGCGGGACAGCGTATGAGCAGTTCTTC.

The chain combines TRBV11-3 with TRBJ1-2, with a tentative D call TRBD1 (6 bases). V gave up 8 bases and J gave up 4 bases, with 14 bases separating them. This CDR3 has 13 residues. Germline V gene data show CDR1 as SGHNT and CDR2 as YENEEA. CDR3 coding DNA: TGTGCCAGCCGGGCGGGGGGGGCCTATGGCTACACCTTC. It translates to CASRAGGAYGYTF.

J is TRBJ2-2 and V is TRBV19, with 10 bases lining up with TRBD2. The CDR3 has 14 residues. CDR1 LNHDA and CDR2 SQIVND come from the germline V gene (reference sequence). Written as DNA, the CDR3 is TGTGGGGCAAGGACTAGCGGAGGCACCGGGGAGCTGTTTTTT. This gives the protein CGARTSGGTGELFF.

This chain connects TRBV7-9 to TRBJ2-2, with TRBD1 matching 7 bases. V shed 3 bases and J 12 bases; nucleotides not matched to a gene: 4. The CDR3 contains 12 residues. Germline CDR1 and CDR2: SEHNR and FQNEAQ (reference sequence). CDR3 loop: CASSFRTGKLFF. The CDR3 DNA reads TGTGCCAGCAGCTTCCGGACAGGAAAGCTGTTTTTT.

This clone was seen once. The chain carries TRBV2 and TRBJ2-5; 9 nucleotides align to TRBD2. In germline, CDR1 is SNHLY, CDR2 FYNNEI. The length of the CDR3 is 16 residues. Losses at the gene ends were 7 bases for V and 2 bases for J; bases not matched to a gene: 11. CDR3 coding DNA: TGTGCCAGCAACTGGAGAGTCGCGGGGGGGCAAGAGACCCAGTACTTC. It encodes CASNWRVAGGQETQYF.

Details on this clone: One end of the junction does not line up with germline, which may come from a read error. V and J are TRBV3-1 (or the pseudogene TRBV3-2) and TRBJ2-7; TRBD2 might be the D (5 bases). CDR3 length equals 18 residues. CDR1 is LGHDT and CDR2 is YNNKEL in the germline V gene (reference sequence). CDR3 residues: CASSQQEGRDEGSGPNPF. The CDR3 DNA follows: TGTGCCAGCAGCCAGCAAGAGGGTCGTGATGAAGGGAGCGGACCTAATCCCTTC.

The V and J genes are TRBV4-3 and TRBJ1-6; D is undetermined. The V end was cut by 1 base, the J end by 0 bases, with 4 bases between. Per germline, CDR1 LGHNA and CDR2 YSLEER. CDR3 length equals 15 residues. This CDR3 reads CASSQASSYNSPLHF. The CDR3 DNA reads as TGCGCCAGCAGCCAAGCTAGCTCCTATAATTCACCCCTCCACTTT.

This chain joins TRBV7-3 and TRBJ2-1; possible D gene TRBD1, 6 bases. CDR3 length: 13 amino acids. Germline CDR1 reads SGHTA; CDR2 reads FQGTGA. V gave up 4 bases and J gave up 10 bases, with 14 bases separating them. CDR3 sequence: CASSSPQDREQFF. The CDR3 DNA reads as TGTGCCAGCAGCTCCCCCCAGGACAGAGAGCAGTTCTTC.

The J gene is TRBJ2-2, the V gene TRBV6-5; possible D gene TRBD2, 6 bases. V lost 10 bases and J lost 7, with 16 bases in between. The CDR3 is made up of 13 amino acids. CDR1 and CDR2 from the germline V gene are MNHEY and SVGAGI. Written as DNA, the CDR3 is TGTGCCATGACACCGACGGGAGTCGGGGAGCTGTTTTTT. This encodes CAMTPTGVGELFF.

The chain carries TRBV10-2 and TRBJ2-7, with 9 bases fitting TRBD1. Germline values: CDR1 WSHSY, CDR2 SAAADI. Germline trimming cut 4 bases from V and 4 bases from J; bases unmatched to any gene: 5. The CDR3 is 14 amino acids. CDR3 residues: CASSGGTGRYEQYF. The CDR3 DNA sequence: TGCGCCAGCAGTGGTGGGACAGGGAGGTACGAGCAGTACTTC.

V usage is TRBV3-1 (or the pseudogene TRBV3-2) and J usage is TRBJ1-1; tentative D call: TRBD1 (5 bases). CDR1 is LGHDT, CDR2 YNNKEL, per germline (reference sequence). Trimming removed 4 bases from V and 4 bases from J, with 10 bases in between. The CDR3 runs 13 residues. As DNA, the CDR3 is TGTGCCAGCAGCCGTGGGGGTGGCACTGAAGCTTTCTTT. Amino acids: CASSRGGGTEAFF.

J is TRBJ2-5 and V is TRBV7-2; D possibly corresponds to TRBD2 (6 bases). Deletions cut 3 bases from V and 5 bases from J, with 13 bases between. The length of the CDR3 is 14 residues. Germline loops: CDR1 SGHTA, CDR2 FQGNSA. CDR3 in amino acids: CASSLGGGGETQYF. In DNA, the CDR3 is TGTGCCAGCAGCTTGGGGGGAGGCGGGGAGACCCAGTACTTC.

Here the CDR3 DNA reads TGTGCCAGCAGCTCCCGGGACAGGGGGGAGTACGAGCAGTACTTC. Translation: CASSSRDRGEYEQYF. The chain combines TRBV7-9 with TRBJ2-7, with 11 bases identical to TRBD1. The J segment lost 4 bases and the V segment lost 4 bases, leaving 6 bases of the junction unmatched. CDR1 and CDR2 (germline): SEHNR, FQNEAQ (reference sequence). CDR3 length: 15 amino acids.

V usage is TRBV27 and J usage is TRBJ2-1; tentatively, D is TRBD1 (5 bases). Germline lookup yields CDR1 MNHEY and CDR2 SMNVEV (reference sequence). V gave up 4 bases and J gave up 0 bases, with 10 bases separating them. The CDR3 totals 15 residues. The CDR3 is CASSSHRSSYNEQFF. The CDR3 region has the DNA TGTGCCAGCAGTTCCCACAGGAGCTCCTACAATGAGCAGTTCTTC.

This clone was seen only a few times. V and J are TRBV6-6 and TRBJ1-1, with 9 bases fitting TRBD1. Looked up from germline, CDR1 is MNHNY and CDR2 is SVGAGI (reference sequence). With 5 bases clipped from V and 1 base from J, the junction kept 2 bases outside the gene matches. This CDR3 contains 14 residues. In DNA form, the CDR3 reads TGTGCCAGCAGTCAGGACAGGGGGAACACTGAAGCTTTCTTT. Encoded protein: CASSQDRGNTEAFF.